The rows below give T cell receptor beta chains drawn from one sample of a study of T-cell reconstitution after alpha-beta-depleted transplantation in children. TCRdb processed the PCR reads anew with MiXCR; each CDR3 protein has one entry. The repertoire has about 220,000 distinct CDR3 sequences, around a sixth of them found once; the top ten carry 43%. The material sequenced was PBMCs, mostly from graft donor cells, taken 360 days after TCRalphabeta/CD19-depleted stem cell transplant. These receptors were collected from a male patient between 2 and 10 years old who had a stem cell transplant for acute lymphoblastic leukemia, so the T cells may come from the graft donor. CDR3s include the opening cysteine and the closing phenylalanine or tryptophan. The order of the fields is D gene, J gene, clone size, V gene, CDR3 protein, CDR3 DNA. The D gene is left open where the match is weak. Only some rows state a clone size, as once, few, many or a class for expanded clones.

>TRBD1|TRBJ1-3|-|TRBV4-2
CASSPRMTGGGNTIYF
TGTGCCAGCAGCCCCAGGATGACAGGGGGCGGAAACACCATATATTTT
>-|TRBJ2-7|few|TRBV4-3
CASSPDFAGSPYEQYF
TGCGCCAGCAGCCCGGATTTTGCAGGGTCCCCCTACGAGCAGTACTTC
>-|TRBJ2-1|few|TRBV10-3
CAISENTEQFF
TGTGCCATCAGTGAGAATACCGAGCAGTTCTTC
>-|TRBJ1-2|-|TRBV29-1
CSAQASRKTYGYTF
TGCAGCGCCCAAGCGTCCCGCAAGACCTATGGCTACACCTTC
>TRBD1|TRBJ1-2|many|TRBV5-5
CASSGGTATGYTF
TGTGCCAGCAGCGGTGGGACAGCGACCGGCTACACCTTC
>-|TRBJ1-6|few|TRBV29-1
CSVETGQNSPLHF
TGCAGCGTTGAAACCGGACAGAATTCACCCCTCCACTTT
>-|TRBJ2-7|few|TRBV7-9
CASDMGGSYEQYF
TGTGCCAGCGACATGGGGGGCTCCTACGAGCAGTACTTC
>-|TRBJ2-2|-|TRBV12-3/TRBV12-4
CASTSEFGRGDTGELFF
TGTGCCAGCACGTCAGAGTTTGGCAGGGGGGACACCGGGGAGCTGTTTTTT
>TRBD1|TRBJ2-7|-|TRBV11-2
CASSLVRDRRSEQYF
TGTGCCAGCAGCTTAGTTAGGGACAGGAGGAGCGAGCAGTACTTC
>TRBD1|TRBJ1-1|-|TRBV5-1
CASKQTGGVLPDEAFF
TGCGCCAGCAAGCAGACAGGGGGCGTCCTTCCTGACGAAGCTTTCTTT
>TRBD1|TRBJ2-3|few|TRBV5-8
CASSKGQVTDTQYF
TGTGCCAGCAGCAAGGGACAGGTCACAGATACGCAGTATTTT
>TRBD1|TRBJ2-5|few|TRBV4-1
CASSQSQGVQETQYF
TGCGCCAGCAGCCAATCACAGGGGGTCCAAGAGACCCAGTACTTC
>-|TRBJ1-2|few|TRBV20-1
CSAVGRSIYGYTF
TGCAGTGCCGTCGGGAGGTCTATCTATGGCTACACCTTC
>TRBD2|TRBJ2-3|-|TRBV7-2
CASSSTSGASTDTQYF
TGTGCCAGCAGCTCGACTAGCGGGGCTAGCACAGATACGCAGTATTTT
>-|TRBJ1-5|-|TRBV10-3
CASRDDSSNQPQHF
TGTGCCTCCCGGGACGACAGTAGCAATCAGCCCCAGCATTTT
>-|TRBJ2-5|-|TRBV10-3
CAISESTAVGETQYF
TGTGCCATCAGTGAGTCTACGGCCGTCGGGGAGACCCAGTACTTC
>TRBD1|TRBJ2-7|-|TRBV4-1
CASSQWTGGFYEQYF
TGCGCCAGCAGCCAATGGACAGGGGGCTTCTACGAGCAGTACTTC
>TRBD1|TRBJ2-7|-|TRBV7-2
CASSGTGVNEQYF
TGTGCCAGCAGCGGGACAGGGGTTAACGAGCAGTACTTC
>-|TRBJ2-5|-|TRBV7-9
CASSLVGESQETQYF
TGTGCCAGCAGCTTAGTGGGGGAATCCCAAGAGACCCAGTACTTC
>TRBD2|TRBJ2-7|-|TRBV5-6
CARSSGQGLATRHEQYF
TGTGCCAGGAGCAGCGGACAGGGACTAGCGACCCGACACGAGCAGTACTTC
>TRBD1|TRBJ1-6|-|TRBV27
CASTATGRSYNSPLHF
TGTGCCAGCACCGCGACAGGGAGATCCTATAATTCACCCCTCCACTTT
>TRBD1|TRBJ2-3|-|TRBV10-3
CAINIVPSGTVTDTQYF
TGTGCCATCAACATAGTTCCGTCCGGGACAGTAACAGATACGCAGTATTTT
>TRBD2|TRBJ2-1|few|TRBV4-2
CASSQGNRQTSGRGEQFF
TGTGCCAGCAGCCAAGGGAACAGGCAAACTAGCGGGAGAGGTGAGCAGTTCTTC
>-|TRBJ2-2|few|TRBV5-1
CASSLGAARGTGELFF
TGCGCCAGCAGCTTGGGAGCCGCGCGGGGCACCGGGGAGCTGTTTTTT
>-|TRBJ1-5|few|TRBV20-1
CSAAGTSHQPQHF
TGCAGTGCGGCCGGGACATCCCATCAGCCCCAGCATTTT
>TRBD2|TRBJ2-1|few|TRBV20-1
CSATNPGLAVVSSYNEQFF
TGCAGTGCAACGAATCCGGGACTAGCGGTTGTCAGCTCCTACAATGAGCAGTTCTTC
>TRBD2|TRBJ2-3|few|TRBV10-3
CAISERGRDSTDTQYF
TGTGCCATCAGTGAGCGTGGGAGGGATAGCACAGATACGCAGTATTTT
>TRBD1|TRBJ2-3|few|TRBV29-1
CSVRTGATQDTQYF
TGCAGCGTTCGGACAGGGGCCACCCAGGATACGCAGTATTTT
>-|TRBJ1-1|-|TRBV18
CASSPGRAMNTEAFF
TGTGCCAGCTCACCGGGCAGAGCAATGAACACTGAAGCTTTCTTT
>-|TRBJ2-5|large|TRBV14
CASSQVDRLGQETQYF
TGTGCCAGCAGCCAAGTCGACAGGTTGGGCCAAGAGACCCAGTACTTC
>-|TRBJ2-2|-|TRBV7-2
CASSLVSGGELFF
TGTGCCAGCAGCTTAGTTTCCGGCGGGGAGCTGTTTTTT
>-|TRBJ2-7|few|TRBV5-5
CASTTGLSSYEQYF
TGTGCCAGTACTACAGGGTTGAGCTCCTACGAGCAGTACTTC
>TRBD1|TRBJ2-1|-|TRBV27
CASSLGTDNEQFF
TGTGCCAGCAGTTTAGGGACAGACAATGAGCAGTTCTTC
>-|TRBJ1-1|few|TRBV12-3/TRBV12-4
CASSLGLGFPGTEAFF
TGTGCCAGCAGTTTAGGACTAGGGTTTCCCGGGACTGAAGCTTTCTTT
>-|TRBJ2-3|-|TRBV7-9
CASSLGLRADTQYF
TGTGCCAGCAGCTTAGGCCTAAGGGCAGATACGCAGTATTTT
>TRBD2|TRBJ2-3|many|TRBV20-1
CSARLAGAGDTQYF
TGCAGTGCTAGATTAGCGGGGGCCGGAGATACGCAGTATTTT
>TRBD1|TRBJ2-7|-|TRBV6-1
CATGTGRAYEQYF
TGTGCCACCGGGACAGGGAGGGCCTACGAGCAGTACTTC
>-|TRBJ2-3|-|TRBV5-1
CASSGRQSDTQYF
TGCGCCAGCAGCGGGCGACAGTCAGATACGCAGTATTTT
>TRBD1|TRBJ2-7|few|TRBV20-1
CSARRGQVPSYEQYF
TGCAGTGCTAGACGGGGACAGGTCCCCTCCTACGAGCAGTACTTC
>TRBD2|TRBJ2-1|-|TRBV20-1
CSARDSRTSGGSYEQFF
TGCAGTGCTAGAGATTCCCGCACTAGCGGGGGAAGCTATGAGCAGTTCTTC
>TRBD2|TRBJ2-2|-|TRBV10-1
CASSGGGLAGAITGELFF
TGCGCCAGCAGCGGCGGCGGGTTAGCGGGGGCGATCACCGGGGAGCTGTTTTTT
>-|TRBJ1-1|few|TRBV27
CASTMRGMNTEAFF
TGTGCCAGCACCATGAGGGGCATGAACACTGAAGCTTTCTTT
>-|TRBJ1-1|few|TRBV12-3/TRBV12-4
CASSFNGRDTEAFF
TGTGCCAGCAGTTTTAACGGAAGGGACACTGAAGCTTTCTTT
>TRBD1|TRBJ1-5|-|TRBV5-1
CASSPGTGGPGQPQHF
TGCGCCAGCAGCCCCGGGACAGGGGGCCCCGGTCAGCCCCAGCATTTT
>-|TRBJ2-1|few|TRBV29-1
CSADRSGHNEQFF
TGCAGCGCTGACAGGTCTGGTCACAATGAGCAGTTCTTC
>-|TRBJ2-3|few|TRBV18
CASSPPKLTDTQYF
TGTGCCAGCTCACCACCGAAACTTACAGATACGCAGTATTTT
>-|TRBJ1-1|once|TRBV6-2/TRBV6-3
CASTYQPGTSWTEAFF
TGTGCCAGCACCTACCAACCCGGGACAAGTTGGACTGAAGCTTTCTTT
>-|TRBJ2-3|few|TRBV3-1
CASSTLGSGTDTQYF
TGTGCCAGCAGCACCCTAGGGTCGGGCACAGATACGCAGTATTTT
>TRBD1|TRBJ2-7|-|TRBV12-3/TRBV12-4
CASSSGTGIYEQYF
TGTGCCAGCAGTTCCGGGACAGGGATTTACGAGCAGTACTTC
>-|TRBJ2-1|-|TRBV15
CATSRFVGTSSYNEQFF
TGTGCCACCAGCAGATTTGTCGGGACGAGCTCCTACAATGAGCAGTTCTTC
>TRBD2|TRBJ2-5|-|TRBV5-4
CASSLVSRLAGETQYF
TGTGCCAGCAGCTTGGTTTCGAGGCTAGCGGGAGAGACCCAGTACTTC
>-|TRBJ1-1|few|TRBV7-2
CASSSPMNTEAFF
TGTGCCAGCAGCTCTCCTATGAACACTGAAGCTTTCTTT
>TRBD1|TRBJ2-3|few|TRBV12-3/TRBV12-4
CASSLVPGGSTDTQYF
TGTGCCAGCAGTTTGGTCCCAGGGGGTAGCACAGATACGCAGTATTTT
>-|TRBJ2-4|-|TRBV9
CASSVGTAGNIQYF
TGTGCCAGCAGCGTAGGGACAGCCGGAAACATTCAGTACTTC
>TRBD1|TRBJ2-2|-|TRBV24-1
CATSDGQDNTGELFF
TGTGCCACCAGTGATGGACAGGATAACACCGGGGAGCTGTTTTTT
>TRBD1|TRBJ2-7|few|TRBV29-1
CSVKGTGLYEQYF
TGCAGCGTTAAAGGGACAGGTCTCTACGAGCAGTACTTC
>TRBD2|TRBJ2-2|-|TRBV29-1
CSAERSGGWSGELFF
TGCAGCGCGGAGCGTAGCGGGGGGTGGTCCGGGGAGCTGTTTTTT
>-|TRBJ2-5|few|TRBV20-1
CSATTFQETQYF
TGCAGTGCCACAACCTTCCAAGAGACCCAGTACTTC
>-|TRBJ1-1|once|TRBV20-1
CSARGDSNTEAFF
TGCAGTGCTAGAGGAGACTCTAACACTGAAGCTTTCTTT